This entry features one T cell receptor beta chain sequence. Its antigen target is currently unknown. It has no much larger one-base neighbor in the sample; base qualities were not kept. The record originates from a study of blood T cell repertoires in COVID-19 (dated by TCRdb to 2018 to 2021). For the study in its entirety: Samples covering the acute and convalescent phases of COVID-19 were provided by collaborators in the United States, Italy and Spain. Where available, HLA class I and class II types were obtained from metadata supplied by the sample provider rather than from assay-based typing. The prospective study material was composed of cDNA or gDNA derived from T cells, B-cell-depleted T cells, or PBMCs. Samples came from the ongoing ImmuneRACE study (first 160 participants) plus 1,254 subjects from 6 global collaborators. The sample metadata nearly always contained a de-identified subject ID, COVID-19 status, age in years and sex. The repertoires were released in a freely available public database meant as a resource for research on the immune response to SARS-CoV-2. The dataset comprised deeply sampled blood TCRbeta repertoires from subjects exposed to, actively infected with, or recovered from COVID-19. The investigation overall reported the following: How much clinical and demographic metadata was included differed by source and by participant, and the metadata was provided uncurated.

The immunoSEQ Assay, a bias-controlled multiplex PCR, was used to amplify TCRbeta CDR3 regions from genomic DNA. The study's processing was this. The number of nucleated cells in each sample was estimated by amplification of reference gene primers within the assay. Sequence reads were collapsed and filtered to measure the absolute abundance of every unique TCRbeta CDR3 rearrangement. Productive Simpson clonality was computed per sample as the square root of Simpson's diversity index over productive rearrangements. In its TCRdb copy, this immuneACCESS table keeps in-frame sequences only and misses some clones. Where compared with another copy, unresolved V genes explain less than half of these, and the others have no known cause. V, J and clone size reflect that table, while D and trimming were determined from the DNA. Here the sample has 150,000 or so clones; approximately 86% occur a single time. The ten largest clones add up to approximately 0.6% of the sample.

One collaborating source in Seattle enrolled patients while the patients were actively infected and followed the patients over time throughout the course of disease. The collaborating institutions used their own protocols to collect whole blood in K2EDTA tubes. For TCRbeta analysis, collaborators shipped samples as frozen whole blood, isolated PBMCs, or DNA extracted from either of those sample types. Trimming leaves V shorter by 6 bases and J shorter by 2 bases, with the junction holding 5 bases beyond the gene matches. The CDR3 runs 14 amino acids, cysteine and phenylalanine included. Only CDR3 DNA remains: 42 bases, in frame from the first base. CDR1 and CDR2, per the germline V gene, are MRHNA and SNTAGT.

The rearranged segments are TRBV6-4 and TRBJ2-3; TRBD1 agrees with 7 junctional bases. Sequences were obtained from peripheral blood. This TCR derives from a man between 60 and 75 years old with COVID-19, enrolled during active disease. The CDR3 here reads CASSRDRNTDTQYF. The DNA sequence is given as TGTGCCAGCAGCCGGGACAGAAACACAGATACGCAGTATTTT.